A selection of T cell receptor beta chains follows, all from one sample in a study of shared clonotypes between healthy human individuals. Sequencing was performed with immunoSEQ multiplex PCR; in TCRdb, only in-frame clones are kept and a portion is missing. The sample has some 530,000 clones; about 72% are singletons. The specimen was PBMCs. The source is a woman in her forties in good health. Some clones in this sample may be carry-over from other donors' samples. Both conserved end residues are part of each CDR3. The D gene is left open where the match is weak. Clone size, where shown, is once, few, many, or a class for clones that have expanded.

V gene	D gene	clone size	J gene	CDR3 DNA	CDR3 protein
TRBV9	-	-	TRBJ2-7	TGTGCCAGCAGCGGTCTAGTAGGTCGGCAGTACTTC	CASSGLVGRQYF
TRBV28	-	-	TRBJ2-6	TGTGCCAGCAGTTCGACGGCCTTCTCTGGGGCCAACGTCCTGACTTTC	CASSSTAFSGANVLTF
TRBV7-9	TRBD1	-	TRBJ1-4	TGTGCCAGCAGCCACAGGGGGCCGGATGAAAAACTGTTTTTT	CASSHRGPDEKLFF
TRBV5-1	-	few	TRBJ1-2	TGCGCCAGCAGCTTGGAGGGGGACCCTAGTCATGGCTACACCTTC	CASSLEGDPSHGYTF
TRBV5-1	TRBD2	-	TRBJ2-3	TGCGCCAGCAGCTTGATTAGCGGGACCACAGATACGCAGTATTTT	CASSLISGTTDTQYF
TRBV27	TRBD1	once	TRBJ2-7	TGTGCCAGCAGTCCTCCGGGTGGGACAGGGGGTTTCGTCTACGAGCAGTACTTC	CASSPPGGTGGFVYEQYF
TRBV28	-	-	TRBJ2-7	TGTGCCAGCAACCAGGAGAAACGCGAGCAGTACTTC	CASNQEKREQYF
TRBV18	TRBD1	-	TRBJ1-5	TGTGCCAGCTCACCGAGTAGGGGGCATAATCAGCCCCAGCATTTT	CASSPSRGHNQPQHF
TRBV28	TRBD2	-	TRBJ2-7	TGTGCCAGCAACCTAGCGGGCCACGAGCAGTACTTC	CASNLAGHEQYF
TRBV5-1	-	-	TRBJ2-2	TGCGCCAGCAGCTTGTTACAAAACACCGGGGAGCTGTTTTTT	CASSLLQNTGELFF
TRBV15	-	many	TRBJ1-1	TGTGCCACCAGCAGAGATATAGTGGAGATGAACACTGAAGCTTTCTTT	CATSRDIVEMNTEAFF
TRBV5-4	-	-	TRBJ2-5	TGTGCCAGCAGCACGCCGAAGGGGCCCCAAGAGACCCAGTACTTC	CASSTPKGPQETQYF
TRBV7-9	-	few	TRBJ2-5	TGTGCCAGCAGCTTTACCACGGGCGTTCAAGAGACCCAGTACTTC	CASSFTTGVQETQYF
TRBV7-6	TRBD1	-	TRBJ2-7	TGTGCCAGCAGCACCCGACAGGGGACCACCTACGAGCAGTACTTC	CASSTRQGTTYEQYF
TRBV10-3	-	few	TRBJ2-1	TGTGCCATCAGGCGACAAGGAGTGTTACAGAATGAGCAGTTCTTC	CAIRRQGVLQNEQFF
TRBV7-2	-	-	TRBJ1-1	TGTGCCAGCAGCTTATACGACAGCGGGAACACTGAAGCTTTCTTT	CASSLYDSGNTEAFF
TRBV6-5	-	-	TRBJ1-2	TGTGCCAGCAGTTACGCCGGGAGCTATGGCTACACCTTC	CASSYAGSYGYTF
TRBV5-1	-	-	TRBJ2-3	TGCGCCAGCAGCTTCGGACATCCTAGCACAGATACGCAGTATTTT	CASSFGHPSTDTQYF
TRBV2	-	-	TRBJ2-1	TGTGCCAGCAGTTATGACAGACCGATATTCTTC	CASSYDRPIFF
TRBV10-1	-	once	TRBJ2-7	TGCGCCAGCATCGCCCCCAGGGGGGCCTACGAGCAGTACTTC	CASIAPRGAYEQYF
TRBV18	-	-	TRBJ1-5	TGTGCCAGCTCACCATCAACGAGTCAGCCCCAGCATTTT	CASSPSTSQPQHF
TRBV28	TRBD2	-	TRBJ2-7	TGTGCCAGCAGTTTACAGCGGGAGGTCGAGCAGTACTTC	CASSLQREVEQYF
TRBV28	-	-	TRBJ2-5	TGTGCCAGCAGTTTACTACGGGGAGTAGAGACCCAGTACTTC	CASSLLRGVETQYF
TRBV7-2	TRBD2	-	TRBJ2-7	TGTGCCAGCAGCCGAAGTAGCGGGAGCGGCGACGAGCAGTACTTC	CASSRSSGSGDEQYF
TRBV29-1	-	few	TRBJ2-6	TGCAGCGTTGATGCAGGGGAGAAGGCTGGGGCCAACGTCCTGACTTTC	CSVDAGEKAGANVLTF
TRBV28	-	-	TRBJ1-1	TGTGCCAGCAGTTTACCGGTCTCTGAAGCTTTCTTT	CASSLPVSEAFF
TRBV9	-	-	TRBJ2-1	TGTGCCAGCAGCACCGGCTCAGGGGTTTACAATGAGCAGTTCTTC	CASSTGSGVYNEQFF